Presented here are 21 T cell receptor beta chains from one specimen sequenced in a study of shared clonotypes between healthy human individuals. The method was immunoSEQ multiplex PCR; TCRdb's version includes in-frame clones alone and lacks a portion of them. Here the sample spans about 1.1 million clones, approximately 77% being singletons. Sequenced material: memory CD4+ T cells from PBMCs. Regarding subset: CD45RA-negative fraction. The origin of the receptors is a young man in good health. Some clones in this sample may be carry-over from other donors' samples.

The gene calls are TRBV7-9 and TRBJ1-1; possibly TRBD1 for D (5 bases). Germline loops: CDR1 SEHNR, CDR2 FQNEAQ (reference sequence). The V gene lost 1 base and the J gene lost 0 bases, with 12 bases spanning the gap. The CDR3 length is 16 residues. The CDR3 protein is CASSLVRGGLNTEAFF. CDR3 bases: TGTGCCAGCAGCTTAGTTAGGGGCGGACTGAACACTGAAGCTTTCTTT. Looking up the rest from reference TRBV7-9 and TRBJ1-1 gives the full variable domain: DTGVSQNPRHKITKRGQNVTFRCDPISEHNRLYWYRQTLGQGPEFLTYFQNEAQLEKSRLLSDRFSAERPKGSFSTLEIQRTEQGDSAMYLCASSLVRGGLNTEAFFGQGTRLTVV.

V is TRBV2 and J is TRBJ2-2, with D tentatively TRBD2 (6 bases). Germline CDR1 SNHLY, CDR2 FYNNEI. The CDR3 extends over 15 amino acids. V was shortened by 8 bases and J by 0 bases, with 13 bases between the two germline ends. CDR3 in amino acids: CASGGTAANTGELFF. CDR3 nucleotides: TGTGCCAGCGGAGGGACCGCGGCGAACACCGGGGAGCTGTTTTTT.

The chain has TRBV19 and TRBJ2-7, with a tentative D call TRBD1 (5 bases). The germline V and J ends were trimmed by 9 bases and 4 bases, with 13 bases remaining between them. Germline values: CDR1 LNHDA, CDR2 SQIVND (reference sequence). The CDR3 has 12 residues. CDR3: CASARAGYEQYF. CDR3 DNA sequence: TGTGCCAGCGCCAGGGCCGGGTACGAGCAGTACTTC. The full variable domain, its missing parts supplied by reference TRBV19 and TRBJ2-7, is DGGITQSPKYLFRKEGQNVTLSCEQNLNHDAMYWYRQDPGQGLRLIYYSQIVNDFQKGDIAEGYSVSREKKESFPLTVTSAQKNPTAFYLCASARAGYEQYFGPGTRLTVT.

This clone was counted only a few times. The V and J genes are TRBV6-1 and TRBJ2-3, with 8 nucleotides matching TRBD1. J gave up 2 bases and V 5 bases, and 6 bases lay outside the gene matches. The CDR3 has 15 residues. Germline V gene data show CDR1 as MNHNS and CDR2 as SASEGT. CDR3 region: CASSFQGAVTDTQYF. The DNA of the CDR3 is TGTGCCAGCAGTTTCCAGGGGGCCGTCACAGATACGCAGTATTTT.

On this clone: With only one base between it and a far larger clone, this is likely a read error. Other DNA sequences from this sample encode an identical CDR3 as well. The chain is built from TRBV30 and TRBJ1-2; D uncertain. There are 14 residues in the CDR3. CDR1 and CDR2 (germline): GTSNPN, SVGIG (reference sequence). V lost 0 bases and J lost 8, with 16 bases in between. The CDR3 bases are TGTGCCTGGAGTGTCGGGCCTTCCTTCTACGGCTACACCTTC. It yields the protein CAWSVGPSFYGYTF.

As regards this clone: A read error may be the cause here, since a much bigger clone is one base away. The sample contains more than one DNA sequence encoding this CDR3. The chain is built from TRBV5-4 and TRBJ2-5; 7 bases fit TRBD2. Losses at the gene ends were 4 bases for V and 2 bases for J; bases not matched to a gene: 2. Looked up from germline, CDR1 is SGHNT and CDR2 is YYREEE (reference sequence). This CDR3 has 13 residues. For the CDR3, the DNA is TGTGCCAGCAGCCAAGCGGGACAAGAGACCCAGTACTTC. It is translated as CASSQAGQETQYF.

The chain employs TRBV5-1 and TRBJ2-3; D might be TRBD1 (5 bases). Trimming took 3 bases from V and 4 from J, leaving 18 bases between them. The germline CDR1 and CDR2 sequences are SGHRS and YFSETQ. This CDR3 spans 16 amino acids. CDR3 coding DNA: TGCGCCAGCAGCTGGGCAGGGCGCAGCGCGGCAGATACGCAGTATTTT. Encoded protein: CASSWAGRSAADTQYF.

CDR3 DNA: TGCGCCAGTCTCGGACTAGCGGGAGGAAGAAGTGAGCAGTTCTTC. Amino acids: CASLGLAGGRSEQFF. This rearrangement joins TRBV5-1 to TRBJ2-1; TRBD2 matches at 14 bases. The trim removed 8 bases at V and 9 bases at J, leaving 10 bases unmatched. The CDR3 totals 15 residues. The V gene's germline CDR1 is SGHRS and CDR2 YFSETQ.

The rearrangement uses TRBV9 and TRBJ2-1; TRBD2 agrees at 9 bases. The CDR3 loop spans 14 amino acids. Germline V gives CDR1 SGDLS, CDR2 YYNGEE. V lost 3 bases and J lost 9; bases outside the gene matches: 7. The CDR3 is CASSGRAGGVEQFF. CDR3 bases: TGTGCCAGCAGCGGACGGGCGGGAGGGGTTGAGCAGTTCTTC.

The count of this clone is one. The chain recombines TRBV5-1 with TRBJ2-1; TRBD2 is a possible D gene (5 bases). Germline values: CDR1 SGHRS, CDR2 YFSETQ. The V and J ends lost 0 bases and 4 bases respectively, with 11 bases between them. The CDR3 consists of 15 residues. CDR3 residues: CASSLVTKTYNEQFF. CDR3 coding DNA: TGCGCCAGCAGCTTGGTGACTAAGACATACAATGAGCAGTTCTTC.

This CDR3 reads CASSASLGRGQQETQYF. The CDR3 DNA reads as TGTGCCAGCAGTGCAAGCCTCGGAAGGGGACAACAAGAGACCCAGTACTTC. V gene TRBV2 combines with J gene TRBJ2-5; D may be TRBD1 (6 bases). V gave up 4 bases and J gave up 2 bases, with 20 bases separating them. Germline CDR1 SNHLY, CDR2 FYNNEI. CDR3 length: 17 residues.

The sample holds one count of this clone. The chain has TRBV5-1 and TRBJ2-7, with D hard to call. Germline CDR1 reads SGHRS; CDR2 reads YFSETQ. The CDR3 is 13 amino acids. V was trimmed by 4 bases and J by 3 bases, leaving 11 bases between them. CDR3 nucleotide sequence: TGCGCCAGCAGCCTGGGTGCGTTCTACGAGCAGTACTTC. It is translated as CASSLGAFYEQYF.

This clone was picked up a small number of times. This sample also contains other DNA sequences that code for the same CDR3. The CDR3 bases are TGTGCCAGCAGCGTAGGGCAGGGGGACTATGGCTACACCTTC. Its translation is CASSVGQGDYGYTF. The V gene is TRBV9, the J gene TRBJ1-2, with 7 bases that match TRBD1. Looked up from germline, CDR1 is SGDLS and CDR2 is YYNGEE. The CDR3 covers 14 residues. J was trimmed by 3 bases and V by 0 bases; bases with no gene match: 2.

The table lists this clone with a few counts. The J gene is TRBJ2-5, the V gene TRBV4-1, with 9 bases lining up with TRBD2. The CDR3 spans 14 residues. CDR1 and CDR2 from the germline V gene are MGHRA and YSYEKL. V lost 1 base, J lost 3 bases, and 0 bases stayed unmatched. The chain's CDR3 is CASSQGTSEETQYF. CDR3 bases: TGCGCCAGCAGCCAAGGGACTAGCGAAGAGACCCAGTACTTC.

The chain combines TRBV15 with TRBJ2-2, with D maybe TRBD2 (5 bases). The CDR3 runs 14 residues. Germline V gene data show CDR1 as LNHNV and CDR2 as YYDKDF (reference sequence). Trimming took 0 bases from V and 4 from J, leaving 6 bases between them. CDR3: CATSRELATGELFF. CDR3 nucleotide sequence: TGTGCCACCAGCAGAGAGCTAGCCACCGGGGAGCTGTTTTTT.

CDR3: CAWRVWRENIQYF. DNA of the CDR3: TGTGCCTGGAGGGTTTGGAGGGAAAACATTCAGTACTTC. This sequence joins TRBV30 and TRBJ2-4; possible D gene TRBD2, 6 bases. This CDR3 region has 13 residues. Germline lookup yields CDR1 GTSNPN and CDR2 SVGIG (reference sequence). Trimming cost V 3 bases and J 5 bases, with 11 bases left between them.

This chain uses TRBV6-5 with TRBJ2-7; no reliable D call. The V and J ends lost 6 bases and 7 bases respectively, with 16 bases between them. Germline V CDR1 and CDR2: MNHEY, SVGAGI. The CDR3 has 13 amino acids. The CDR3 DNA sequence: TGTGCCAGCAGCCAGCTCACTCGGCGGGAGCAGTACTTC. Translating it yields CASSQLTRREQYF.

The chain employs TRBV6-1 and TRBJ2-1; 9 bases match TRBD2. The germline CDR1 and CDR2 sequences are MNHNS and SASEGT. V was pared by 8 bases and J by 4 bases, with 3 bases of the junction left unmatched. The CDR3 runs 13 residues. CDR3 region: CASGTSGYNEQFF. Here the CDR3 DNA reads TGTGCCAGCGGAACTAGCGGGTACAATGAGCAGTTCTTC.

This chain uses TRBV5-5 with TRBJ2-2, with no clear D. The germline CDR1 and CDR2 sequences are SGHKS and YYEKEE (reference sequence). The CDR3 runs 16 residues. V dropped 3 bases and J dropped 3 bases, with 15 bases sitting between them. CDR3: CASSWGVAEYTGELFF. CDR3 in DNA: TGTGCCAGCAGCTGGGGTGTTGCAGAATACACCGGGGAGCTGTTTTTT.

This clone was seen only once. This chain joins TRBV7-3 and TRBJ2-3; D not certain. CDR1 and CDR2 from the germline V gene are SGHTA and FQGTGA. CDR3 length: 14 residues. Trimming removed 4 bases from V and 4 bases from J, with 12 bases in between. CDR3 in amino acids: CASSSFSRADTQYF. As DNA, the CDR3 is TGTGCCAGCAGCTCGTTTTCTAGGGCAGATACGCAGTATTTT.

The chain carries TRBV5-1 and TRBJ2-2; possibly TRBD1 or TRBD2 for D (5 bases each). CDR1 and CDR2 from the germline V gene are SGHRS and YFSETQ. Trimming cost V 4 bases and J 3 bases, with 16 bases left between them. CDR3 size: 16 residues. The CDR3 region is CASSLGVRADTGELFF. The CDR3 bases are TGCGCCAGCAGCCTGGGGGTCCGGGCGGACACCGGGGAGCTGTTTTTT.